The next 10 T cell receptor beta chains were all read from a single sample in a study of Tregs in tolerant kidney transplant recipients (dated by TCRdb to about 2019). Sample time point, as interpreted from the label and publication: 6 months after combined kidney and bone marrow transplant. The transplants used related donors with nonmyeloablative bone marrow transplantation, and mixed chimerism in the human trials was transient. The method was the immunoSEQ multiplex PCR assay. Sourced from immuneACCESS, this table was stored by TCRdb with only in-frame sequences that have V and J called. A share of the clones is absent; for the studies checked, an unresolved V gene accounts for under half, and the remainder has no known explanation. This sample is represented by tens of thousands of clones; 87% of them were singletons. The ten top clones hold 3.8% of the sample. Sequenced here: CD4+ T cells from blood (PBMCs), sampled 6 months after the transplant. The receptors shown here come from a human patient who received a combined kidney and bone marrow transplant. Some T cells seen after a transplant may have their origin in the graft donor.

The chain has TRBV10-3 and TRBJ2-1; 7 bases align to TRBD2. Germline V lookup: CDR1 ENHRY, CDR2 SYGVKD. Losses at the gene ends were 3 bases for V and 3 bases for J; bases not matched to a gene: 2. This CDR3 is 14 amino acids long. The CDR3, as DNA: TGTGCCATCAGTGAAGAGCGGGACTACAATGAGCAGTTCTTC. This sequence encodes CAISEERDYNEQFF.

This chain links TRBV7-6 with TRBJ2-1; a weak D match, TRBD2 (6 bases). This CDR3 has 14 amino acids. Trimming took 0 bases from V and 10 from J, leaving 13 bases between them. Germline V gives CDR1 SGHVS, CDR2 FNYEAQ. As DNA, the CDR3 is TGTGCCAGCAGCTTAGCGGGACCAGGGAGGGAGCAGTTCTTC. It translates to CASSLAGPGREQFF. The full variable domain, with the rest looked up from reference TRBV7-6 and TRBJ2-1, is GAGVSQSPRYKVTKRGQDVALRCDPISGHVSLYWYRQALGQGPEFLTYFNYEAQQDKSGLPNDRFSAERPEGSISTLTIQRTEQRDSAMYRCASSLAGPGREQFFGPGTRLTVL.

The CDR3 spells CASTGMVTEAFF. DNA for the CDR3: TGTGCCAGTACAGGGATGGTCACTGAAGCTTTCTTT. The rearrangement links TRBV19 to TRBJ1-1; possibly TRBD1 for D (5 bases). The germline gives CDR1 LNHDA, CDR2 SQIVND (reference sequence). CDR3 length: 12 residues. V shed 7 bases and J shed 4 bases, with 10 bases lying between them.

The chain is built from TRBV11-3 and TRBJ2-3; 8 positions match TRBD2. The CDR3 runs to 12 residues. From germline, CDR1 is SGHNT and CDR2 YENEEA. V lost 4 bases and J lost 8; bases outside the gene matches: 2. For the CDR3, the DNA is TGTGCCAGCAGCTCCAGCGGGGGTACGCAGTATTTT. Amino acid sequence: CASSSSGGTQYF.

The V gene is TRBV5-6, the J gene TRBJ1-6; D unclear. V was pared by 1 base and J by 0 bases, with 8 bases between. Germline CDR1 is SGHDT and CDR2 is YYEEEE. CDR3 length: 16 residues. The CDR3 DNA follows: TGTGCCAGCAGCTTGCAGCGGGACTCCTATAATTCACCCCTCCACTTT. It specifies CASSLQRDSYNSPLHF.

The CDR3 is CASSLEGYTDTQYF. CDR3 sequence (DNA): TGCGCCAGCAGCTTGGAGGGGTACACAGATACGCAGTATTTT. The rearrangement uses TRBV5-1 and TRBJ2-3; a possible D gene is TRBD1 (5 bases). V dropped 0 bases and J dropped 2 bases, with 7 bases sitting between them. The germline gives CDR1 SGHRS, CDR2 YFSETQ. This CDR3 comprises 14 residues.

This clone is a singleton in its sample. The chain has TRBV15 and TRBJ2-7, with D possibly being TRBD1 (6 bases). Germline CDR1 is LNHNV and CDR2 is YYDKDF (reference sequence). Trimming removed 3 bases at V and 5 bases at J, with 20 bases between. This CDR3 comprises 16 residues. The CDR3 region is CATSRETQGPLHEQYF. In DNA form, the CDR3 reads TGTGCCACCAGCAGGGAAACACAGGGCCCCCTCCACGAGCAGTACTTC.

In DNA form, the CDR3 reads TGTGCCAGCAGTGAGGGCTACAAACCCACTGAAGCTTTCTTT. It yields the protein CASSEGYKPTEAFF. This chain joins TRBV25-1 and TRBJ1-1; D is unclear. The CDR3 is 14 residues long. Trimming removed 3 bases at V and 4 bases at J, with 12 bases between. Germline CDR1 is MGHDK and CDR2 is SYGVNS.

This chain uses TRBV5-1 with TRBJ2-7, with D tentatively TRBD1 (6 bases). Germline CDR1 SGHRS, CDR2 YFSETQ. V lost 5 bases to trimming and J lost 3 bases, with 18 bases between them. The CDR3 is 15 residues long. The CDR3 spells CASSSYTGNSYEQYF. The CDR3 DNA sequence: TGCGCCAGCAGTTCATATACAGGGAACAGCTACGAGCAGTACTTC.

V gene TRBV28 combines with J gene TRBJ2-5; TRBD2 matches at 13 bases. The CDR3 contains 15 residues. The V segment lost 7 bases and the J segment 5 bases; nucleotides outside the gene matches: 7. Germline CDR1 MDHEN, CDR2 SYDVKM. Here the CDR3 DNA reads TGTGCCAGCACGCAACTAGCGGGGGGGCTGGAGACCCAGTACTTC. Translated: CASTQLAGGLETQYF.